The 14 T cell receptor beta chains below were found in one sample sequenced in a study of shared T cell receptors in the human thymus. The assay was immunoSEQ multiplex PCR, and TCRdb's table has in-frame clones only and misses some. Among about 540,000 clones listed, more than 75% were seen once. The same specimen was also included in a second study, on human thymus T cells.

The source material was thymocytes. Every receptor here comes from a boy in the first two years of life with a congenital heart defect.

This chain uses TRBV13 with TRBJ2-7; weak D call: TRBD2 (5 bases). The CDR3 has 15 residues. The V end lost 6 bases, the J end lost 5 bases, and 20 bases lay between the germline ends. Germline CDR1 PRHDT, CDR2 FYEKMQ (reference sequence). CDR3 in amino acids: CASRKDKDSSHEQYF. In DNA, the CDR3 is TGTGCCAGCAGAAAAGACAAGGACTCTTCCCACGAGCAGTACTTC.

This clone showed up just once. The CDR3 sequence is CTSSQEAQETQYF. CDR3 DNA sequence: TGCACCAGCAGCCAAGAAGCCCAAGAGACCCAGTACTTC. The V call is TRBV1, the J call TRBJ2-5; TRBD2, the table's D call, lacks a check against the DNA. TRBV1 is a known pseudogene. This CDR3 region has 13 residues.

The chain combines TRBV5-6 with TRBJ2-3, with 8 nucleotides matching TRBD2. Germline V gives CDR1 SGHDT, CDR2 YYEEEE. V lost 3 bases, J lost 3 bases, and 12 bases stayed unmatched. The CDR3 consists of 17 residues. The CDR3 is CASSYGAGAYPTDTQYF. For the CDR3, the DNA is TGTGCCAGCAGCTACGGAGCGGGAGCTTACCCAACAGATACGCAGTATTTT.

This chain connects TRBV6-5 to TRBJ2-7, with 12 nucleotides matching TRBD2. Germline values: CDR1 MNHEY, CDR2 SVGAGI. The CDR3 contains 15 residues. The trim removed 6 bases at V and 2 bases at J, leaving 5 bases unmatched. The DNA of the CDR3 is TGTGCCAGCAGACCCGGACTAGCGGGAACCTACGAGCAGTACTTC. Protein sequence: CASRPGLAGTYEQYF.

This chain joins TRBV28 and TRBJ2-7; TRBD1 agrees at 8 bases. Trimming at V came to 2 bases and at J to 1 base, leaving 1 base not matched to a gene. CDR3 length equals 14 residues. CDR1 is MDHEN, CDR2 SYDVKM, per germline. The CDR3 sequence is CASSLDRGSYEQYF. In nucleotides, the CDR3 is TGTGCCAGCAGTTTAGACAGGGGATCCTACGAGCAGTACTTC.

The chain carries TRBV15 and TRBJ1-5; 10 bases map to TRBD1. The CDR3 is 13 amino acids. J was trimmed by 7 bases and V by 5 bases; bases with no gene match: 2. The germline V gene has CDR1 LNHNV and CDR2 YYDKDF (reference sequence). CDR3 sequence: CATSETGGQPQHF. CDR3 DNA sequence: TGTGCCACCAGCGAGACAGGGGGCCAGCCCCAGCATTTT. The whole variable domain, filled in from reference TRBV15 and TRBJ1-5, reads DAMVIQNPRYQVTQFGKPVTLSCSQTLNHNVMYWYQQKSSQAPKLLFHYYDKDFNNEADTPDNFQSRRPNTSFCFLDIRSPGLGDTAMYLCATSETGGQPQHFGDGTRLSIL.

The rearrangement uses TRBV6-5 and TRBJ1-2; D is undetermined. CDR1 and CDR2 from the germline V gene are MNHEY and SVGAGI. The CDR3 totals 13 residues. V lost 4 bases to trimming and J lost 3 bases, with 9 bases between them. The DNA for the CDR3 is TGTGCCAGCAGTTCGACGGAGCACTATGGCTACACCTTC. This gives the protein CASSSTEHYGYTF.

The chain is built from TRBV27 and TRBJ2-7; TRBD2 agrees at 14 bases. Germline CDR1 reads MNHEY; CDR2 reads SMNVEV (reference sequence). Trimming cost V 8 bases and J 5 bases; bases outside gene matches: 8. The CDR3 loop spans 15 amino acids. CDR3 in DNA: TGTGCCAGCCGCCGGGGACTAGCGGGAGCCCACGAGCAGTACTTC. Protein sequence: CASRRGLAGAHEQYF.

The chain carries TRBV4-1 and TRBJ1-1; 8 nucleotides line up with TRBD1. In germline, CDR1 is MGHRA, CDR2 YSYEKL. With V trimmed by 7 bases and J by 8 bases, 12 bases remained unmatched. This CDR3 has 14 amino acids. Written as DNA, the CDR3 is TGCGCCAGCACCGGGGGACAGGCAGCCCCGGAAGCTTTCTTT. Its translation is CASTGGQAAPEAFF.

The CDR3 region is CASSESYRGDYEQYF. In DNA, the CDR3 is TGTGCCAGCAGTGAATCTTACAGGGGGGACTACGAGCAGTACTTC. The chain recombines TRBV25-1 with TRBJ2-7, with 8 bases matching TRBD1. Germline CDR1 reads MGHDK; CDR2 reads SYGVNS. With 1 base clipped from V and 3 bases from J, the junction kept 5 bases outside the gene matches. This CDR3 contains 15 residues.

The CDR3 here is CASSQLLDNEQFF. The CDR3, as DNA: TGCGCCAGCAGCCAACTTCTCGACAATGAGCAGTTCTTC. V gene TRBV4-1 combines with J gene TRBJ2-1, with unresolved D. Trimming stripped 2 bases from V and 5 bases from J, with 7 bases between. Germline V gene lookup returns CDR1 MGHRA and CDR2 YSYEKL. The CDR3 extends over 13 amino acids.

The CDR3 is CASSYGLAGTETQYF. CDR3 in DNA: TGTGCCAGCAGTTACGGACTAGCGGGAACGGAGACCCAGTACTTC. The chain is built from TRBV6-5 and TRBJ2-5, with 12 bases fitting TRBD2. V was pared by 2 bases and J by 5 bases, with 3 bases of the junction left unmatched. Germline V gene lookup returns CDR1 MNHEY and CDR2 SVGAGI. CDR3 length equals 15 residues.

The chain uses TRBV12-5 and TRBJ1-5; D remains unclear. This CDR3 is built from 17 residues. Trimming stripped 0 bases from V and 0 bases from J, with 12 bases between. CDR1 and CDR2 (germline): LGHNT, FRNRAP. CDR3 sequence (DNA): TGTGCTAGTGGTTTGGTACGATTCAGAAATAGCAATCAGCCCCAGCATTTT. It specifies CASGLVRFRNSNQPQHF.

The rearrangement uses TRBV19 and TRBJ2-7; 8 bases are shared with TRBD1. CDR3 length: 15 amino acids. The ends lost 3 bases at V and 6 bases at J; junction bases unmatched: 10. Germline lookup yields CDR1 LNHDA and CDR2 SQIVND (reference sequence). The CDR3 loop reads CASSIGTGLPSEQYF. The CDR3 DNA sequence: TGTGCCAGTAGTATTGGGACAGGCCTTCCTTCCGAGCAGTACTTC.